This TCR beta chain came from a study of blood T cells in healthy people across ages. Findings and limits, study-wide: It was held that diversity estimates obtained from one million T cells represented underestimates. TCR beta diversity per million T cells fell roughly linearly with age. Both naive CD4+ cell counts and diversity were greater in long-lived donors than in aged donors.

Sample-barcoded 5' priming and a J-beta primer mix drove a second PCR of roughly 6 to 12 cycles. A single record per CDR3 protein comes from TCRdb applying MiXCR to the 5' RACE reads. The table lists 700,000 or so distinct CDR3 sequences, 20% to 25% of them singletons. On this clonotype: Its antigen is undetermined.

The length of the CDR3 is 15 residues. Germline V gene lookup returns CDR1 DFQATT and CDR2 SNEGSKA (reference sequence). V was pared by 0 bases and J by 3 bases, with 13 bases between. The TCR comes from a man aged 70-80 years in good health. The sequencing input was blood. V and J are TRBV20-1 and TRBJ2-3; a weak D match, TRBD1 (5 bases). In nucleotides, the CDR3 is TGCAGTGCTAGAGATTCTAGTCAGGGTACAGATACGCAGTATTTT. As protein: CSARDSSQGTDTQYF.